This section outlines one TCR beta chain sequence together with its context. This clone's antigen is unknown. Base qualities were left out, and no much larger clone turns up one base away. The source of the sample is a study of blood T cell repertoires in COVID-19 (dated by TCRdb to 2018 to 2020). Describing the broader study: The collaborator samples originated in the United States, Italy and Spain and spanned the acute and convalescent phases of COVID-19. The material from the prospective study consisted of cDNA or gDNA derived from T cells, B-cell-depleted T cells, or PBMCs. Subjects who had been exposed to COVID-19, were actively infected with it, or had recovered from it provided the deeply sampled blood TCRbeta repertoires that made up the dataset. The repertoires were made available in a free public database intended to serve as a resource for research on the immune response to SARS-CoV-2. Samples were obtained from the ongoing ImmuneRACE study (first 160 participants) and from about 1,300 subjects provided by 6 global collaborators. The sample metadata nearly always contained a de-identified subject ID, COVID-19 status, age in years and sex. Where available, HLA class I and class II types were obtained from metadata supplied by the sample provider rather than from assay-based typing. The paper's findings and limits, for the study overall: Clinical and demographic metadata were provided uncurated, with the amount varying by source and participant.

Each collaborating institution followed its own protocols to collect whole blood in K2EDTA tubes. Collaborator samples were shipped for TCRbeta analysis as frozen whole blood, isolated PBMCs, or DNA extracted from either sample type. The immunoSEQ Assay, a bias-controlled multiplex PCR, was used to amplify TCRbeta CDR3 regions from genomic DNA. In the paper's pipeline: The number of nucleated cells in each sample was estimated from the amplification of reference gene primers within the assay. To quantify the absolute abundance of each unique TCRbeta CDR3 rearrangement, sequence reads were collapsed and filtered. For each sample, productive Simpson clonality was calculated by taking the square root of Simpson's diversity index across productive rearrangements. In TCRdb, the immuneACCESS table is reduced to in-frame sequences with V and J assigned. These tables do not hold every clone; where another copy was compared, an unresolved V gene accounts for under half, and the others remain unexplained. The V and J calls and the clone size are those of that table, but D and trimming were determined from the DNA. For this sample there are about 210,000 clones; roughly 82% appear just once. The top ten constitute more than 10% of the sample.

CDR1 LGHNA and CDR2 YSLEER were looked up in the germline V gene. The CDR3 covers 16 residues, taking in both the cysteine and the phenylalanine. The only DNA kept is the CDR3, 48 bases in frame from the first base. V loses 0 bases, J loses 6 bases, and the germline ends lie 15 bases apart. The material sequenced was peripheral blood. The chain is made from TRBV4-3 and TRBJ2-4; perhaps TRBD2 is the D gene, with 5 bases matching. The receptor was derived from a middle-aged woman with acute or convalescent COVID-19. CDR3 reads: CASSQDAKASLNIQYF. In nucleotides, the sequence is TGCGCCAGCAGCCAAGATGCGAAAGCTAGCCTAAACATTCAGTACTTC.